This passage covers 18 T cell receptor beta chains from one sample sequenced in a study of tumor-infiltrating lymphocytes in primary liver carcinoma. A primer in the constant region served to generate TCR beta cDNA from roughly 450 ng of total RNA. Modified slightly, ARM-PCR produced TCR beta libraries over three nested multiplex PCR rounds. The study ran its first two PCR rounds for approximately 10 cycles each, using TRBV1-TRBV30 forward primers and a C-beta reverse primer. TCRdb re-analysed the multiplex PCR reads in MiXCR, keeping a single row per CDR3 protein. The sample includes 120,000 or so distinct CDR3 sequences, roughly three fifths seen only once; the top ten take around 8.5%. Bulk tissue was left unsorted, and RNA and DNA were co-extracted from approximately 20-30 mg of it. Sequenced material: liver tumor tissue from sampling region 1. The subset denotes: tumor region T1, superior pole. The receptors were sampled from an older woman with primary liver carcinoma and hepatitis B virus infection.

In its sample, this clonotype was seen once. This CDR3 fails to terminate in the conserved phenylalanine or tryptophan, so it likely reflects a read error. The rearrangement joins TRBV29-1 to TRBJ1-1; D ambiguous. The CDR3 is made up of 11 amino acids. Germline CDR1 is SQVTM and CDR2 is ANQGSEA. This chain's CDR3 is CIVATDAIAFS. The CDR3 DNA reads TGCATCGTAGCCACCGATGCTATCGCTTTCTCT.

By proportion, this clonotype is medium-sized (0.01 to 0.1%). The V call is TRBV11-2, the J call TRBJ1-2; no reliable D call. Per the germline V gene, CDR1 is SGHAT and CDR2 is FQNNGV. V lost 5 bases to trimming and J lost 8 bases, with 12 bases between them. This CDR3 contains 12 residues. CDR3 in amino acids: CASSHGQSGYTF. The CDR3 nucleotides read TGTGCCAGCAGCCACGGCCAATCCGGCTACACCTTC.

The CDR3 bases are TGCGCCAGCAGCCAAACCCCCGGGACAGGCCACGAGCAGTACTTC. Encoded protein: CASSQTPGTGHEQYF. The chain employs TRBV5-1 and TRBJ2-7; 8 bases are a match to TRBD1. The CDR3 spans 15 residues. The germline gives CDR1 SGHRS, CDR2 YFSETQ. The trim removed 4 bases at V and 5 bases at J, leaving 11 bases unmatched.

This clonotype was recorded at least ten times. This chain links TRBV12-3 or TRBV12-4 with TRBJ1-2; unclear D gene. The CDR3 is 12 residues long. The germline V and J ends were trimmed by 6 bases and 4 bases, with 9 bases remaining between them. CDR3 amino acids: CASSPNPYGYTF. CDR3 DNA: TGTGCCAGCAGCCCTAATCCCTATGGCTACACCTTC.

Note on this clonotype: Possible read error: a much larger clone is one base away. V is TRBV12-3 or TRBV12-4 and J is TRBJ1-2; D unclear. The CDR3 is 11 amino acids. The CDR3 DNA sequence: TGTGCCAGCAGTTCTGAAACCAAGGACGCCTTC. Protein product: CASSSETKDAF.

This CDR3 reads CASSFGGGRRYNEQFF. The DNA for the CDR3 is TGTGCCAGCAGCTTTGGGGGGGGCAGACGCTACAATGAGCAGTTCTTC. J is TRBJ2-1 and V is TRBV7-8; D perhaps matches TRBD2 (7 bases). The CDR3 consists of 16 residues. V was trimmed by 3 bases and J by 3 bases, leaving 15 bases between them. In germline, CDR1 is SGHVS, CDR2 FQNEAQ.

V is TRBV13 and J is TRBJ2-5, with TRBD2 matching over 9 bases. The CDR3 runs 17 residues. The junction had 14 bases not matched to a gene; V was cut back by 1 base and J by 8 bases. The V gene's germline CDR1 is PRHDT and CDR2 FYEKMQ (reference sequence). The CDR3 nucleotides are TGTGCCAGCAGCTTAGCCCCAGGGACTAGCATCGGGGGTACCCAGTACTTC. Its translation is CASSLAPGTSIGGTQYF.

Comment on this clonotype: At one of its ends the junction is not consistent with the germline gene, which may arise from a read error. The chain employs TRBV6-5 and TRBJ2-3, with D unclear. The CDR3 extends over 12 amino acids. Per germline, CDR1 MNHEY and CDR2 SVGAGI. The CDR3 loop is CASSPYTDMQYF. CDR3 sequence (DNA): TGTGCCAGCAGTCCCTATACTGATATGCAGTATTTT.

The table lists this clonotype with many counts. The chain couples TRBV11-2 to TRBJ2-3; 8 nucleotides line up with TRBD2. Per the germline V gene, CDR1 is SGHAT and CDR2 is FQNNGV. V shed 3 bases, J shed 1 base, and the junction held 21 bases outside the gene matches. The CDR3 sequence is 21 residues long. The DNA of the CDR3 is TGTGCCAGCAGCTTTGAGGATTTGGGACTAGAATTCTGGGTAGGCACAGATACGCAGTATTTT. Protein sequence: CASSFEDLGLEFWVGTDTQYF.

With regard to this clonotype: A clone one base away is much larger, so this may be a read error. V is TRBV6-6 and J is TRBJ2-2; the D is unclear. This CDR3 has 12 residues. Trimming pared 6 bases from V and 6 bases from J, leaving 8 bases between. Germline values: CDR1 MNHNY, CDR2 SVGAGI (reference sequence). CDR3 loop: CASRSTAGELFF. The CDR3 DNA reads TGTGCCAGCAGATCGACGGCCGGGGAGCTGTTTTTT.

About this clonotype itself: A much larger clone differs by one base, so this may be a read error. The gene calls are TRBV28 and TRBJ2-4; 9 nucleotides match TRBD2. Per germline, CDR1 MDHEN and CDR2 SYDVKM. This CDR3 spans 16 amino acids. The CDR3 here is CACSTLAGLAKNIQYF. CDR3 in DNA: TGTGCCTGCAGTACCCTAGCGGGACTAGCCAAAAACATTCAGTACTTC.

A few counts support this clonotype. The chain has TRBV2 and TRBJ1-2, with 10 bases aligning to TRBD1. Germline CDR1 reads SNHLY; CDR2 reads FYNNEI. CDR3 length equals 13 residues. With 7 bases clipped from V and 7 bases from J, the junction kept 6 bases outside the gene matches. The CDR3 DNA reads as TGTGCCAGCACCAGGACAGGGGGTGTTGGCTACACCTTC. Protein: CASTRTGGVGYTF. The entire variable domain, with the rest obtained from reference TRBV2 and TRBJ1-2, is as follows: EPEVTQTPSHQVTQMGQEVILRCVPISNHLYFYWYRQILGQKVEFLVSFYNNEISEKSEIFDDQFSVERPDGSNFTLKIRSTKLEDSAMYFCASTRTGGVGYTFGSGTRLTVV.

As concerns this clonotype: A single base separates this from a much larger clone, so it may be a read error. V usage is TRBV6-2 or TRBV6-3 and J usage is TRBJ2-1; TRBD2 might be the D (5 bases). In germline, CDR1 is MNHEY, CDR2 SVGEGT. Between the trimmed V and J ends, which lost 7 bases and 4 bases, there was a span of 8 bases. CDR3 length: 12 residues. This CDR3 reads CASNEGYNEQFF. The CDR3 bases are TGTGCCAGCAATGAGGGTTACAATGAGCAGTTCTTC.

A remark on this clonotype: The germline gene is not matched at one end of the junction; a read error may be the cause. The chain couples TRBV28 to TRBJ2-3; weak D call: TRBD1 (5 bases). Germline V gene sequence: CDR1 MDHEN, CDR2 SYDVKM. CDR3 length: 15 residues. The CDR3 region is CASASWGRATDTQYF. CDR3 sequence (DNA): TGTGCCAGCGCTTCCTGGGGCAGGGCCACAGATACGCAATATTTT.

Points on this clonotype: One end of the junction does not line up with germline, which may come from a read error. The chain joins TRBV6-2 or TRBV6-3 to TRBJ2-3; D unresolved. The CDR3 has 13 residues. Germline CDR1 MNHEY, CDR2 SVGEGT. Here the CDR3 DNA reads TGTACCAGCTGCTACTCTAGCACAGATACGCAGTATTTT. Its protein is CTSCYSSTDTQYF.

As for this clonotype: Sequence at one end of the junction differs from germline and may be a read error. The chain has TRBV7-9 and TRBJ2-1; D might be TRBD2 (5 bases). Germline CDR1 SEHNR, CDR2 FQNEAQ (reference sequence). The CDR3 has 15 residues. The CDR3 region has the DNA TGTGCCAGCAGTCCGACTATGCACTCCTACAATAAGCAGTTCTTC. Its translation is CASSPTMHSYNKQFF.

The chain uses TRBV11-2 and TRBJ2-7; a possible D gene is TRBD2 (5 bases). Germline V gene data show CDR1 as SGHAT and CDR2 as FQNNGV. The CDR3 covers 14 residues. The V end lost 5 bases, the J end lost 0 bases, and 11 bases lay between the germline ends. CDR3 in DNA: TGTGCCAGCAGCCTGGAGGTGAGCTCCTACGAGCAGTACTTC. Its translation is CASSLEVSSYEQYF.

This clonotype was seen ten or more times. This chain links TRBV6-1 with TRBJ2-3; possibly TRBD1 or TRBD2 for D (5 bases each). Germline CDR1 reads MNHNS; CDR2 reads SASEGT. Trimming stripped 9 bases from V and 2 bases from J, with 15 bases between. CDR3 length: 14 residues. The CDR3 here is CASLRGGSTDTQYF. The CDR3 DNA reads as TGTGCCAGTCTTCGTGGGGGTTCCACAGATACGCAGTATTTT.